Included here is one T cell receptor beta chain sequence, with context. It has no known antigen specificity. No much larger clone exists at a distance of one base, and base qualities are not known. The source of the sample is a study of blood T cell repertoires in COVID-19 (dated by TCRdb to between 2020 and 2021). For context, the study as a whole: Collaborator samples came from the United States, Italy and Spain and covered acute and convalescent phases of COVID-19. The prospective study material was composed of cDNA or gDNA derived from T cells, B-cell-depleted T cells, or PBMCs. Samples were obtained from the ongoing ImmuneRACE study (first 160 participants) and from 1,254 subjects provided by 6 global collaborators. Subjects who had been exposed to COVID-19, were actively infected with it, or had recovered from it provided the deeply sampled blood TCRbeta repertoires that made up the dataset. Where HLA class I and class II types were available, the types were taken from metadata supplied by the sample provider, not from assay-based typing. Nearly every sample came with metadata listing a de-identified subject ID, COVID-19 status, age in years and sex. The repertoires were released in a freely available public database intended as a resource for research on the immune response to SARS-CoV-2. What the study reported, not specific to this receptor: The amount of clinical and demographic metadata varied by source and participant and was provided uncurated.

The immunoSEQ Assay, a bias-controlled multiplex PCR, was used to amplify TCRbeta CDR3 regions from genomic DNA. On the study's bioinformatics: Within the assay, amplification of reference gene primers was used to estimate how many nucleated cells each sample contained. Sequence reads were collapsed and filtered to measure the absolute abundance of every unique TCRbeta CDR3 rearrangement. For each sample, productive Simpson clonality was calculated as the square root of Simpson's diversity index across productive rearrangements. TCRdb stores this immuneACCESS table with in-frame sequences only. Part of the clones is absent; in the studies checked, under half of the shortfall reflects unresolved V genes, and no reason is known for the rest. V and J calls plus clone size are reproduced from that table; the DNA served to infer D and trimming. The sample includes 200,000 to 250,000 clones, with less than 85% observed a single time. The top ten hold under 2% of the sample.

The CDR3 contains 15 residues, cysteine and phenylalanine counted. Of all the DNA, just the CDR3 is kept, 45 bases in frame from base 1. Trimming takes 6 bases off V and 8 bases off J; junction bases not matched to a gene: 16. The germline V gene supplies CDR1 SGHRS and CDR2 YFSETQ. Participants in the prospective study were enrolled through a virtual design, were aged 18 to 89 years, and lived in 24 United States geographic areas. In the prospective study, cohorts were assigned on the basis of participant-reported clinical history obtained from a screening survey and a study questionnaire. ImmuneRACE Cohort 3 recovered participants were defined by two consecutive negative NP/OP PCR tests, healthcare professional clearance, or symptom resolution. Each participant in the prospective study had whole blood, serum and a nasopharyngeal or oropharyngeal swab collected by mobile phlebotomists. Additional blood draws and questionnaires over an approximately 2-month period could optionally be provided by prospective study participants. Blood samples from the prospective study were shipped frozen or at room temperature prior to DNA extraction.

The sample was PBMCs or T cells enriched from blood (not recorded which). The receptor comes from a man aged 55 to 70 who had recovered from COVID-19. The chain is made from TRBV5-1 and TRBJ1-2; TRBD1 matches 7 bases in the middle. CDR3 loop: CASKQTGVERRGYTF. The nucleotide sequence is TGCGCCAGCAAACAAACAGGGGTGGAGAGGCGAGGCTACACCTTC.